The 19 T cell receptor beta chains given below trace back to one sample, sequenced in a study of T-cell memory formation after mild COVID-19. TCRdb reprocessed the 5' RACE reads with MiXCR, giving one entry per CDR3 protein. Among just over 350,000 distinct CDR3 sequences listed, around 15% were seen once. Sequencing was done on a sample of PBMCs or a T cell subset sorted from them (not recorded which). The receptors stem from a man between 18 and 29 years old who had mild COVID-19 (a few samples of this study predate the infection). Cell type and time point are not known.

The chain couples TRBV7-9 to TRBJ2-1; unclear D gene. The germline CDR1 and CDR2 sequences are SEHNR and FQNEAQ (reference sequence). The CDR3 has 14 amino acids. Trimming removed 5 bases at V and 3 bases at J, with 11 bases between. This CDR3 is CASSPEMNYNEQFF. The CDR3 DNA reads as TGTGCCAGCAGCCCTGAGATGAACTACAATGAGCAGTTCTTC.

This chain uses TRBV5-1 with TRBJ1-2, with TRBD1 as a possible D gene (6 bases). The V end lost 4 bases, the J end lost 4 bases, and 8 bases lay between the germline ends. The CDR3 consists of 12 residues. CDR1 SGHRS and CDR2 YFSETQ come from the germline V gene. CDR3 loop: CASSVDSYGYTF. Written as DNA, the CDR3 is TGCGCCAGCAGCGTGGACAGCTATGGCTACACCTTC. Combining the CDR3 with reference TRBV5-1 and TRBJ1-2 gives the whole variable domain KAGVTQTPRYLIKTRGQQVTLSCSPISGHRSVSWYQQTPGQGLQFLFEYFSETQRNKGNFPGRFSGRQFSNSRSEMNVSTLELGDSALYLCASSVDSYGYTFGSGTRLTVV.

The chain employs TRBV20-1 and TRBJ2-3; TRBD1 matches at 7 bases. V lost 2 bases and J lost 4; bases outside the gene matches: 3. The CDR3 runs 13 residues. CDR1 and CDR2 from the germline V gene are DFQATT and SNEGSKA (reference sequence). The CDR3 bases are TGCAGTGCTAGATCTACAGGGGCAGATACGCAGTATTTT. Translated, it gives CSARSTGADTQYF.

The chain combines TRBV5-4 with TRBJ2-1, with 7 bases fitting TRBD1. The germline V gene has CDR1 SGHNT and CDR2 YYREEE (reference sequence). V was pared by 0 bases and J by 5 bases, with 8 bases of the junction left unmatched. CDR3 length equals 16 residues. CDR3 nucleotides: TGTGCCAGCAGCTTGGGACAGGGTGGGGTTAACAATGAGCAGTTCTTC. Its translation is CASSLGQGGVNNEQFF.

The chain recombines TRBV2 with TRBJ2-3; D uncertain. Germline values: CDR1 SNHLY, CDR2 FYNNEI. The CDR3 totals 13 residues. V was cut by 6 bases and J by 4 bases, with 11 bases left in between. The CDR3: CASRLLEADTQYF. DNA for the CDR3: TGTGCCAGCAGGCTCCTAGAGGCAGATACGCAGTATTTT.

This clonotype was counted only a few times. This chain connects TRBV9 to TRBJ1-1; 9 bases fit TRBD1. This CDR3 has 14 amino acids. V shed 3 bases and J 4 bases; nucleotides not matched to a gene: 4. The germline V gene has CDR1 SGDLS and CDR2 YYNGEE. CDR3 coding DNA: TGTGCCAGCAGCGCCGTGGACAGGGGCACTGAAGCTTTCTTT. This codes for CASSAVDRGTEAFF.

The chain couples TRBV12-3 or TRBV12-4 to TRBJ1-2; the D gene is possibly TRBD1 (5 bases). The V gene lost 1 base and the J gene lost 3 bases, with 15 bases spanning the gap. The CDR3 consists of 16 residues. CDR3 nucleotides: TGTGCCAGCAGTTTAGGCCCCCGGGGGTTGTACTATGGCTACACCTTC. Its protein product is CASSLGPRGLYYGYTF.

J is TRBJ1-1 and V is TRBV30; the match to TRBD1 covers 8 bases. The germline V gene encodes CDR1 GTSNPN and CDR2 SVGIG (reference sequence). CDR3 size: 16 residues. The trim removed 2 bases at V and 7 bases at J, leaving 15 bases unmatched. The CDR3 DNA sequence: TGTGCCTGGAGTCCACGACAGGGGTCCTTCCTAGGTGAAGCTTTCTTT. Translating it yields CAWSPRQGSFLGEAFF.

This clonotype has a handful of counts. The chain joins TRBV7-9 to TRBJ1-6; TRBD1 is a possible D gene (5 bases). The CDR3 consists of 14 residues. V shed 3 bases and J shed 8 bases, with 11 bases lying between them. Germline values: CDR1 SEHNR, CDR2 FQNEAQ (reference sequence). CDR3 sequence (DNA): TGTGCCAGCAGCTTGGGCCTAGGGGATTCACCCCTCCACTTT. Residues: CASSLGLGDSPLHF.

The sample holds one count of this clonotype. The V gene is TRBV5-8, the J gene TRBJ1-2, with 8 nucleotides matching TRBD1. V trimming: 4 bases; J trimming: 0 bases; junction bases outside the gene matches: 11. The CDR3 contains 17 residues. Germline values: CDR1 SGHTS, CDR2 YDEGEE. CDR3 nucleotides: TGTGCCAGCAGCAGGCTACGGACAGGGTCGGCTAACTATGGCTACACCTTC. It is translated as CASSRLRTGSANYGYTF.

This clonotype appeared many times. The chain joins TRBV7-3 to TRBJ2-6; TRBD1 agrees at 8 bases. The CDR3 consists of 18 residues. From germline, CDR1 is SGHTA and CDR2 FQGTGA. Unmatched junction bases numbered 11, after V lost 7 bases and J lost 0 bases. Written as DNA, the CDR3 is TGTGCCAGCACGTTACGGGACAGGTTTATCTCTGGGGCCAACGTCCTGACTTTC. Translating gives CASTLRDRFISGANVLTF.

This clonotype showed up just a few times. The J gene is TRBJ2-1, the V gene TRBV11-2, with TRBD1 matching 10 bases. The CDR3 has 15 residues. The V gene's germline CDR1 is SGHAT and CDR2 FQNNGV. Trimming removed 8 bases from V and 5 bases from J; junction bases left unmatched: 9. The CDR3 loop reads CASYGGTGEDNEQFF. In DNA form, the CDR3 reads TGTGCCAGCTATGGGGGGACAGGGGAAGACAATGAGCAGTTCTTC.

This clonotype was detected a few times. V usage is TRBV7-2 and J usage is TRBJ2-3; 9 nucleotides align to TRBD2. Germline lookup yields CDR1 SGHTA and CDR2 FQGNSA. J lost 0 bases, V lost 5 bases, and 6 bases had no gene match. This CDR3 comprises 16 residues. CDR3 in amino acids: CASSHLAGYSTDTQYF. CDR3 DNA: TGTGCCAGCAGCCACCTAGCGGGGTATAGCACAGATACGCAGTATTTT. Using reference TRBV7-2 and TRBJ2-3 for the parts outside the CDR3, the full variable domain is GAGVSQSPSNKVTEKGKDVELRCDPISGHTALYWYRQSLGQGLEFLIYFQGNSAPDKSGLPSDRFSAERTGGSVSTLTIQRTQQEDSAVYLCASSHLAGYSTDTQYFGPGTRLTVL.

V gene TRBV2 combines with J gene TRBJ2-4; D remains unclear. Trimming removed 5 bases from V and 0 bases from J, with 11 bases in between. The CDR3 spans 15 residues. CDR1 and CDR2 (germline): SNHLY, FYNNEI. For the CDR3, the DNA is TGTGCCAGCAGTCCTACCCCCCTAGCCAAAAACATTCAGTACTTC. Translated, it gives CASSPTPLAKNIQYF.

V gene TRBV7-9 combines with J gene TRBJ1-4; perhaps TRBD1 as D (6 bases). The ends were cut back, 5 bases at V and 0 bases at J, with 19 bases in the middle. The CDR3 length is 18 residues. The germline CDR1 and CDR2 sequences are SEHNR and FQNEAQ (reference sequence). The CDR3 region has the DNA TGTGCCAGCAGCCTAGGGTGGGACACTCGATCAACTAATGAAAAACTGTTTTTT. Protein: CASSLGWDTRSTNEKLFF.

This clonotype was counted between two and nine times. CDR3 bases: TGTGCCAGCAGGCTTCTAGCGGGGGGGGCTTATGAGCAGTTCTTC. This gives the protein CASRLLAGGAYEQFF. V and J are TRBV12-3 or TRBV12-4 and TRBJ2-1; 12 bases line up with TRBD2. This CDR3 region has 15 residues. The J segment lost 8 bases and the V segment lost 6 bases, leaving 8 bases of the junction unmatched.

The chain joins TRBV6-6 to TRBJ1-1, with 7 bases identical to TRBD1. V was pared by 5 bases and J by 1 base, with 4 bases of the junction left unmatched. Germline CDR1 and CDR2: MNHNY and SVGAGI (reference sequence). The CDR3 length is 14 residues. The CDR3 nucleotides are TGTGCCAGCAGTACAGACAGGGAGAACACTGAAGCTTTCTTT. It specifies CASSTDRENTEAFF.

This sequence joins TRBV6-5 and TRBJ2-3; 15 nucleotides line up with TRBD2. V shed 0 bases and J 7 bases; nucleotides not matched to a gene: 2. Germline V gives CDR1 MNHEY, CDR2 SVGAGI. The CDR3 spans 16 residues. The CDR3 DNA follows: TGTGCCAGCAGTTACTCTGGGACTAGCGGGGGGCATACGCAGTATTTT. Translated, it gives CASSYSGTSGGHTQYF.

The rearrangement joins TRBV7-2 to TRBJ2-5; TRBD1 agrees at 9 bases. From germline, CDR1 is SGHTA and CDR2 FQGNSA. V dropped 2 bases and J dropped 4; count of bases not matched to a gene: 5. This CDR3 is built from 15 residues. CDR3 bases: TGTGCCAGCAGCTTAACCGGGACAGGGCGAGAGACCCAGTACTTC. Residues: CASSLTGTGRETQYF.